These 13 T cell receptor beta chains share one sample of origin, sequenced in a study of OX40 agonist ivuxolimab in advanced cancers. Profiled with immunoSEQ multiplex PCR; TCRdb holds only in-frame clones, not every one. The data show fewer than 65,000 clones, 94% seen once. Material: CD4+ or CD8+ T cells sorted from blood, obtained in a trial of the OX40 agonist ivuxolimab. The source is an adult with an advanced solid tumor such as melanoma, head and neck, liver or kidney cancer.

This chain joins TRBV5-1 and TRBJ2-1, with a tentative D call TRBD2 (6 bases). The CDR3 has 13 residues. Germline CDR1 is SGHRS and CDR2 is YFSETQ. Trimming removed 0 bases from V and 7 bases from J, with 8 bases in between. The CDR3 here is CASSLAEGNEQFF. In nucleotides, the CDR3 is TGCGCCAGCAGCTTGGCGGAGGGAAATGAGCAGTTCTTC.

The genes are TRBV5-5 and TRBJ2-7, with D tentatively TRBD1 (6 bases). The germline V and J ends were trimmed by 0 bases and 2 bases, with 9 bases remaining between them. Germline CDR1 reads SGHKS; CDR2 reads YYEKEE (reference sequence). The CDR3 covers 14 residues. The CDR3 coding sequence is TGTGCCAGCAGCTTGGCCAGGGGTCCCTACGAGCAGTACTTC. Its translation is CASSLARGPYEQYF.

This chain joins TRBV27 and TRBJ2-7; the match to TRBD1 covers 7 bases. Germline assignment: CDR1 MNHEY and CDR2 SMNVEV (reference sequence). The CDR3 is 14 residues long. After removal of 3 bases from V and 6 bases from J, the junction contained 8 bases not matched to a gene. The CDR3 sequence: CASSFGTVPLEQYF. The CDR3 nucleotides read TGTGCCAGCAGTTTTGGGACAGTTCCTCTCGAGCAGTACTTC.

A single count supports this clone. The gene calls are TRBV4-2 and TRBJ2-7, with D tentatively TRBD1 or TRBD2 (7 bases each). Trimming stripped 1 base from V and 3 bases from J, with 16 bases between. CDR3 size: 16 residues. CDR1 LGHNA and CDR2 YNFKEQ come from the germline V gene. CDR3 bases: TGTGCCAGCAGCCAAGTAGTCAGGGGGGGGAACTACGAGCAGTACTTC. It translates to CASSQVVRGGNYEQYF.

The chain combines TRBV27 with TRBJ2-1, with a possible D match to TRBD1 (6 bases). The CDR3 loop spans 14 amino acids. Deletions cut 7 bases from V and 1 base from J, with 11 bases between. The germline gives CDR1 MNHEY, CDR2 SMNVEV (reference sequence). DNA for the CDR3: TGTGCCAGCAAGGACAGTAATTCCTACAATGAGCAGTTCTTC. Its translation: CASKDSNSYNEQFF.

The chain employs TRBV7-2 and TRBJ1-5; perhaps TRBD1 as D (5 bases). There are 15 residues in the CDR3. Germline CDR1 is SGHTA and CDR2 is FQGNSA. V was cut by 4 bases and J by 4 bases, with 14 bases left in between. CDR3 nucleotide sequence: TGTGCCAGCAGCTCCTCACGTTGGGGGAATCAGCCCCAGCATTTT. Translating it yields CASSSSRWGNQPQHF.

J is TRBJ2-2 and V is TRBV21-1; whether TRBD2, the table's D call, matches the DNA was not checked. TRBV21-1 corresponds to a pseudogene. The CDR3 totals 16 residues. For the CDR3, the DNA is TGTGCCAGCCGGGGACGACATGCGGGGAGGTCCGGGGAGCTGTTTTTT. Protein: CASRGRHAGRSGELFF.

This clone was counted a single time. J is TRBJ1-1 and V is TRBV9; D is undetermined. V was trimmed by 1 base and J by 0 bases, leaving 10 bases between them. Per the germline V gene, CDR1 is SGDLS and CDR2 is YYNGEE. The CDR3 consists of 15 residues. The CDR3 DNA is TGTGCCAGCAGCGTATGGAAGGGCATGAACACTGAAGCTTTCTTT. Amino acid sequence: CASSVWKGMNTEAFF.

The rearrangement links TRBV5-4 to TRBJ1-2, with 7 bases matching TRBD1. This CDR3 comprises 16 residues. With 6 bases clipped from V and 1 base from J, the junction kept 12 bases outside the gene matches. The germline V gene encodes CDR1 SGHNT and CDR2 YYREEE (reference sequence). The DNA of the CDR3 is TGTGCCAGCAACAAGGCCGGGACAGATTTTAACTATGGCTACACCTTC. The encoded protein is CASNKAGTDFNYGYTF.

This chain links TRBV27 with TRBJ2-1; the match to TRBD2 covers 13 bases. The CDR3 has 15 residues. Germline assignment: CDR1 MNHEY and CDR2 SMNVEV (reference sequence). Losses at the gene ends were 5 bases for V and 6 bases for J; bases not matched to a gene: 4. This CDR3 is CASSPGLAGVNEQFF. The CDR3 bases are TGTGCCAGCAGTCCCGGACTAGCGGGAGTCAATGAGCAGTTCTTC.

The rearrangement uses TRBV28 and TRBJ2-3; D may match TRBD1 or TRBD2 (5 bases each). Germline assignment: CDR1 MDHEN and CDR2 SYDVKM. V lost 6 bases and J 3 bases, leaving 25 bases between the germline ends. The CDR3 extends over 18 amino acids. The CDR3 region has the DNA TGTGCCAGCAGCCACACCTCAACGGACATCTGGAGGACAGATACGCAGTATTTT. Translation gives CASSHTSTDIWRTDTQYF.

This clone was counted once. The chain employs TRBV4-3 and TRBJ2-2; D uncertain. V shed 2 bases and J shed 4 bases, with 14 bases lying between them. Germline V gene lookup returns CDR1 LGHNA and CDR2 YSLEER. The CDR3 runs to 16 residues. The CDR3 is CASSQNLGRGTGELFF. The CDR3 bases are TGCGCCAGCAGCCAAAACCTTGGACGAGGCACCGGGGAGCTGTTTTTT.

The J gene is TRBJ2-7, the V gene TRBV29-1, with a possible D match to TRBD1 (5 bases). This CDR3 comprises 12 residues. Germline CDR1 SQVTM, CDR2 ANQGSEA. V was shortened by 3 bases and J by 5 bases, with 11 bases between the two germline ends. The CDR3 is CSVESGYDEQYF. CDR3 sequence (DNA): TGCAGCGTTGAGTCAGGGTACGACGAGCAGTACTTC.